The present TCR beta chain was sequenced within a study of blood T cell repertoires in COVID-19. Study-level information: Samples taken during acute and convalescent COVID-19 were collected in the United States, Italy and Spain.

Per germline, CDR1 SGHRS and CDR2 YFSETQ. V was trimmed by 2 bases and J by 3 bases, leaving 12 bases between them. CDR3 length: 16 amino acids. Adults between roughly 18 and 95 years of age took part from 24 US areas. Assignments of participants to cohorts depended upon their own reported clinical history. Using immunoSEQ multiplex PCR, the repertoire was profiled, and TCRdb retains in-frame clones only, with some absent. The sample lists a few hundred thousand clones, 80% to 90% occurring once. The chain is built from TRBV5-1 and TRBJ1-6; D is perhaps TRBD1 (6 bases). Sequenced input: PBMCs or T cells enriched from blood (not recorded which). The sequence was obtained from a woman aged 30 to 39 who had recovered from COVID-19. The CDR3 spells CASSLKQGRYNSPLHF. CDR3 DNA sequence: TGCGCCAGCAGCTTAAAACAGGGCCGCTATAATTCACCCCTCCACTTT.